The sequence of this TCR beta chain was determined in a study of blood T cell repertoires in COVID-19 (TCRdb year 2020). Concerning the study at large: Samples covering the acute and convalescent phases of COVID-19 were provided by collaborators in the United States, Italy and Spain. HLA class I and class II types, where available, came from metadata supplied by the sample provider rather than from assay-based typing. The prospective study material was composed of cDNA or gDNA derived from T cells, B-cell-depleted T cells, or PBMCs. Subjects who had been exposed to COVID-19, were actively infected with it, or had recovered from it provided the deeply sampled blood TCRbeta repertoires that made up the dataset. Nearly every sample came with metadata listing a de-identified subject ID, COVID-19 status, age in years and sex. A freely available public database, intended as a resource for researchers studying the immune response to SARS-CoV-2, is where the repertoires were released. The samples were drawn from the first 160 participants of the ongoing ImmuneRACE study and from 1,254 subjects provided by 6 global collaborators. Results and caveats for the whole study, not just this receptor: The amount of clinical and demographic metadata varied by source and participant and was provided uncurated.

There are 13 amino acids in the CDR3, from cysteine to phenylalanine inclusive. Only CDR3 DNA remains: 39 bases, in frame from the first base. The germline V gene gives CDR1 as ENHRY and CDR2 as SYGVKD. Trimming at the junction amounts to 4 bases on V and 4 bases on J, and the germline ends lie 10 bases apart. Participants in the prospective study were enrolled through a virtual design, were aged roughly 18 to 100 years, and lived in roughly 25 United States geographic areas. Cohort assignment in the prospective study relied on participant-reported clinical history from a screening survey and a study questionnaire. Exposed participants had been in contact with someone with a PCR-confirmed or clinician-diagnosed COVID-19 case within 2 weeks of study entry. In the prospective study, mobile phlebotomists collected whole blood, serum and a nasopharyngeal or oropharyngeal swab from each participant. Prospective study participants could optionally give additional blood draws and questionnaires over an approximately two-month period. Blood samples from the prospective study were shipped frozen or at room temperature prior to DNA extraction.

The immunoSEQ Assay, a bias-controlled multiplex PCR, was used to amplify TCRbeta CDR3 regions from genomic DNA. As for the original processing: Nucleated cell counts per sample were estimated from amplification of reference gene primers within the assay. To quantify the absolute abundance of each unique TCRbeta CDR3 rearrangement, sequence reads were collapsed and filtered. Productive Simpson clonality was computed per sample as the square root of Simpson's diversity index over productive rearrangements. TCRdb limited this immuneACCESS table to in-frame rearrangements with V and J called. A share of clones is missing; checked studies link under half to unresolved V genes, and the rest is unexplained. V and J calls and clone size are copied from that table; D and trimming were computed from the DNA. This sample gives 200,000 to 300,000 clones in total; approximately 89% of them show up just once. The ten largest clones take up about 3.1% of the sample.

Regarding this clone: There is no known antigen for this receptor. Within one base of it there is no much larger clone, and no base qualities were kept.

This chain is built from TRBV10-3 and TRBJ2-5, with a weak D call of TRBD1 (6 bases match). The receptor comes from a woman in her thirties or forties who had been exposed to COVID-19. What was sequenced was PBMCs or T cells enriched from blood (not recorded which). The CDR3 reads CAISGGRVETQYF. The sequence in DNA is TGTGCCATCAGTGGGGGGCGGGTAGAGACCCAGTACTTC.